This TCR beta chain is from a study of a mutant IDH1 vaccine in newly diagnosed glioma (dated by TCRdb to about 2021). For context, the study as a whole: Patients were given eight vaccinations, in weeks 1, 3, 5, 7, 11, 15, 19 and 23, which matched visits V03 through V10. In the chemotherapy-containing groups, vaccination started alongside temozolomide cycles, whereas in patients who had radiotherapy alone it started 4-6 weeks after radiotherapy. Of the 25 to 35 treated patients, about 62% were male and roughly 38% were female, and a mean age of roughly 40 years was recorded. Before enrollment, most patients had been given radiochemotherapy with temozolomide as standard therapy, while the rest had received either radiotherapy alone or temozolomide alone. Six visits were used for peripheral blood collection: V03 (baseline), V05, V07, V10, V12 and V13. For exploratory analyses, longitudinal TCRB deep sequencing was carried out in roughly 23 treated patients wherever samples were available. Overall results and qualifications from the work: Across multiple MHC alleles, vaccine-induced immune responses were seen in 90% to 95% of patients. The authors noted that analyses of patient blood samples could not be reproduced because of sample limitations. PBMC samples for TCRB deep sequencing were selected based on availability. Changes in the top peripheral T cell clonotypes picked up by TCRB sequencing did not appear to be linked to pseudoprogression.

This clone was picked up a small number of times. This clone's antigen is unknown. The input lacks base qualities; no much larger clone sits a single base away. The time point label of this sample denotes: week 23, last vaccination. Every vaccine dose consisted of 300 ug of a 20-mer mutant IDH1 peptide in Montanide, administered subcutaneously together with topical imiquimod. The donors had newly diagnosed IDH1-mutant astrocytomas of WHO grade 3 or 4 that showed loss of nuclear ATRX. The samples were drawn from NOA16, a multicentre, single-arm, open-label phase I trial in Germany that tested a mutant IDH1 peptide vaccine in humans for the first time. Genomic DNA for TCRB sequencing was extracted from EDTA blood using the DNeasy Blood and Tissue Kit. Libraries were prepared through the immunoSEQ multiplex PCR assay. Rearranged TCR beta chain sequences were amplified using the hsTCRB Kit according to the manufacturer's protocol. TCRB libraries were sequenced on an Illumina MiSeq. For the original study's pipeline: Demultiplexing, trimming and gene mapping were performed with the kit vendor's proprietary platform. TCRdb took this table from immuneACCESS and kept in-frame rearrangements with V and J called. Such tables lack part of the clones; where checked against another copy, unresolved V genes explain under half of the gap, and the rest is unexplained. V and J calls and clone size are as listed in that table; D and trimming were resolved from the DNA. The sample records about 38,000 clones, roughly 76% of which are singletons. The top ten hold approximately 5.1% of the sample.

Germline trimming: 4 bases from V, 5 bases from J; junction bases outside gene matches: 1. Its CDR3 holds 13 amino acids, cysteine through phenylalanine. The only DNA kept is the CDR3, 39 bases in frame from the first base. Looking up the germline V gene yields CDR1 LGHNA and CDR2 YSLEER. The rearrangement joined TRBV4-3 to TRBJ1-4, with 7 junctional bases fitting TRBD1. The receptor's source is a man aged 35-49 years with glioma. This sample comprised PBMCs, obtained from a glioma patient whose treatment included an IDH1 peptide vaccine. The DNA reads TGCGCCAGCAGCCCGACAGGGAATGAAAAACTGTTTTTT. This is translated as CASSPTGNEKLFF.